This T cell receptor beta chain is drawn from a study of T-cell memory formation after mild COVID-19. The sample holds one count of this clonotype. Its antigen is not known. The CDR3 consists of 15 residues. Trimming removed 2 bases from V and 5 bases from J; junction bases left unmatched: 6. Germline values: CDR1 ENHRY, CDR2 SYGVKD. The study, taken as a whole, reports: Memory from before infection featured some responding clones, which suggests cross-reactive memory joined.

It was 5'RACE with constant-segment primers that produced the TCR alpha and TCR beta cDNA libraries, which carried sample barcodes and UMIs. TCRdb re-derived calls from the 5' RACE reads in MiXCR, one entry per CDR3 protein. The sample holds 300,000 to 350,000 distinct CDR3 sequences, roughly a fifth seen once. The specimen sequenced was PBMCs or a T cell subset sorted from them (not recorded which). This TCR derives from a man between 18 and 35 years old who had mild COVID-19 (a few samples of this study predate the infection). Cell type and time point are not known. The genes are TRBV10-3 and TRBJ2-1; 7 bases agree with TRBD2. CDR3 DNA sequence: TGTGCCATCAGTGAGGGGGGGGAGAGGGACAATGAGCAGTTCTTC. Translated, it gives CAISEGGERDNEQFF.